In its sample, the clone carrying this TCR beta chain was seen many times. Its specificity is unknown. Germline V lookup: CDR1 SEHNR, CDR2 FQNEAQ (reference sequence). This CDR3 comprises 16 residues. The junction had 8 bases not matched to a gene; V was cut back by 0 bases and J by 5 bases. This specimen comes from a study of T cells in Graves' hyperthyroidism and ophthalmopathy. Study overall: At the time of initial diagnosis and before any treatment, peripheral blood was collected. Points from the study as a whole: Appearing also in blood were most of the thyroid clonotypes expanded above 0.001.

Under 3 months was the duration of disease in ophthalmopathy patients, who also had a Clinical Activity Score of at least 3 and a NOSPECS grade of at least 4. Criteria for exclusion of patients were uncontrolled infection, other autoimmune disease, pregnancy or lactation. Amplified TCR beta CDR3 regions came from RNA transcripts. The study used the HTBI primer set for a first-round RT-PCR of the TCR CDR3. TCRdb re-called the multiplex PCR reads through MiXCR, storing one row per CDR3 protein. This sample carries around 600,000 distinct CDR3 sequences, approximately 15% of them seen once, and the ten largest clones take roughly 7%.

The sequence was obtained from a woman aged 18-35 years with Graves' ophthalmopathy. The rearrangement uses TRBV7-9 and TRBJ2-5; 8 nucleotides match TRBD1. Sequencing input: blood. The CDR3 protein is CASSLAGTGLGETQYF. The DNA of the CDR3 is TGTGCCAGCAGCTTAGCGGGGACAGGCCTGGGGGAGACCCAGTACTTC.